This entry lists 8 T cell receptor beta chains sequenced from one sample in a study of shared clonotypes between healthy human individuals. Sequencing used immunoSEQ multiplex PCR; TCRdb keeps in-frame clones, though not all of them. Here the sample spans some 1,900,000 clones, about 95% being singletons. Naive CD8 cells comprised CD45RO-negative, CCR7-positively selected cells, excluding terminally differentiated effector memory CD45RA+ cells. Sequenced sample: naive CD8+ T cells sorted from blood. The receptors were gathered from a young man in good health.

The rearrangement links TRBV7-9 to TRBJ2-1; TRBD2 might be the D (6 bases). This CDR3 has 15 amino acids. Germline V gives CDR1 SEHNR, CDR2 FQNEAQ (reference sequence). V was shortened by 3 bases and J by 6 bases, with 15 bases between the two germline ends. CDR3 sequence reads: CASSFSGSGVNEQFF. The CDR3, as DNA: TGTGCCAGCAGCTTCTCCGGTAGCGGAGTCAATGAGCAGTTCTTC.

A note on this clone: The same CDR3 can be traced to other DNA sequences in this sample. The V gene is TRBV10-3, the J gene TRBJ1-4, with D perhaps TRBD1 (5 bases). CDR1 is ENHRY and CDR2 is SYGVKD in the germline V gene. The CDR3 loop spans 15 amino acids. The ends were cut back, 0 bases at V and 8 bases at J, with 13 bases in the middle. The CDR3 sequence: CAISESGRDGEKLFF. DNA of the CDR3: TGTGCCATCAGTGAGTCGGGCAGGGACGGGGAAAAACTGTTTTTT.

Of note for this clone: The same CDR3 can be traced to other DNA sequences in this sample. V and J are TRBV19 and TRBJ2-5; D perhaps matches TRBD2 (5 bases). In germline, CDR1 is LNHDA, CDR2 SQIVND (reference sequence). This CDR3 comprises 13 residues. Trimming took off 2 bases at V and 3 bases at J, with 7 bases between the two ends. CDR3 residues: CASSIWGEETQYF. CDR3 sequence (DNA): TGTGCCAGTAGTATATGGGGAGAAGAGACCCAGTACTTC.

The rearrangement uses TRBV5-1 and TRBJ1-2, with D hard to call. This CDR3 has 12 amino acids. Germline assignment: CDR1 SGHRS and CDR2 YFSETQ. Between the trimmed V and J ends, which lost 5 bases and 8 bases, there was a span of 13 bases. In DNA, the CDR3 is TGCGCCAGCAGAGGGAACAGCGGGGGCTACACCTTC. It codes for CASRGNSGGYTF.

This sequence joins TRBV9 and TRBJ2-7; the match to TRBD2 covers 12 bases. Germline V gene sequence: CDR1 SGDLS, CDR2 YYNGEE. V was pared by 0 bases and J by 1 base, with 2 bases of the junction left unmatched. This CDR3 is 16 amino acids long. Here the CDR3 reads CASSVGLAGESYEQYF. DNA of the CDR3: TGTGCCAGCAGCGTAGGACTAGCGGGAGAGTCCTACGAGCAGTACTTC.

This sequence joins TRBV6-5 and TRBJ2-2, with a possible D match to TRBD2 (5 bases). V lost 2 bases, J lost 5 bases, and 15 bases lay in between. The germline V gene has CDR1 MNHEY and CDR2 SVGAGI. This CDR3 is 16 amino acids long. The CDR3, as DNA: TGTGCCAGCAGTTACGGGTTAGAGGGTTTGACCGGGGAGCTGTTTTTT. Translation gives CASSYGLEGLTGELFF.

The J gene is TRBJ1-3, the V gene TRBV19; D gene unclear. Trimming removed 3 bases from V and 0 bases from J, with 15 bases in between. CDR3 length equals 17 residues. The germline V gene encodes CDR1 LNHDA and CDR2 SQIVND (reference sequence). The CDR3 DNA is TGTGCCAGTAGTATTCCCTGGGCGGACGACTCTGGAAACACCATATATTTT. It encodes CASSIPWADDSGNTIYF.

In its sample, this clone was seen once. This chain joins TRBV5-6 and TRBJ2-7; TRBD2 matches at 13 bases. CDR3 length equals 13 residues. With V trimmed by 2 bases and J by 11 bases, 4 bases remained unmatched. The germline gives CDR1 SGHDT, CDR2 YYEEEE. CDR3 sequence (DNA): TGTGCCAGCAGCTTTGGGACTAGCGGGACCGAGTACTTC. This encodes CASSFGTSGTEYF. The entire variable domain, with the rest obtained from reference TRBV5-6 and TRBJ2-7, is as follows: DAGVTQSPTHLIKTRGQQVTLRCSPKSGHDTVSWYQQALGQGPQFIFQYYEEEERQRGNFPDRFSGHQFPNYSSELNVNALLLGDSALYLCASSFGTSGTEYFGPGTRLTVT.